This entry lists 24 T cell receptor beta chains sequenced from one sample in a study of vaccination effects on CD4 cells after COVID-19. Under the ViraFEST assay, PBMC were stimulated with viral peptide pools so that antigen-specific CD4+ T cells expanded. Sequencing was performed afterwards. Subsequent to a culture period of more than 8 days, CD4+ T cells were isolated. The study found no prior SARS-CoV-2 infection in the vaccine recipients, who tested negative for nucleocapsid antibodies. Clones were sequenced by immunoSEQ multiplex PCR, and TCRdb holds only the in-frame ones, with some missing. The top ten clones hold about 4% of a sample with some 68,000 clones, around 75% of them seen once. For these receptors, no antigen is known. The sample here was CD4+ T cells from PBMCs cultured with HCoV-OC43 spike peptides, taken before COVID-19 vaccination. Subset specified: HCoV-OC43 spike overlapping peptide pool stimulation. The receptors come from a human donor who received a COVID-19 vaccine.

The chain has TRBV11-1 and TRBJ1-6; D might be TRBD1 (6 bases). The V gene's germline CDR1 is SGHAT and CDR2 FQDESV (reference sequence). The CDR3 has 15 amino acids. Trimming cost V 5 bases and J 8 bases, with 16 bases left between them. CDR3: CASSPTRQGYSPLHF. CDR3 nucleotide sequence: TGTGCCAGCAGCCCGACGAGGCAGGGGTATTCACCCCTCCACTTT.

The chain recombines TRBV12-5 with TRBJ1-4; no reliable D call. This CDR3 has 14 amino acids. Trimming pared 3 bases from V and 10 bases from J, leaving 15 bases between. The V gene's germline CDR1 is LGHNT and CDR2 FRNRAP. Written as DNA, the CDR3 is TGTGCTAGTGGTTTAGATACAGTGCAAGGAAAACTGTTTTTT. It codes for CASGLDTVQGKLFF.

V gene TRBV5-3 combines with J gene TRBJ1-4, with 10 bases aligning to TRBD1. TRBV5-3 is identified as an open reading frame with a role that is uncertain. CDR3 size: 17 residues. The J segment lost 3 bases and the V segment lost 4 bases, leaving 9 bases of the junction unmatched. The CDR3 DNA is TGTGCCAGAAGCCCTGGGACAGGGGACGCGGCTAATGAAAAACTGTTTTTT. It yields the protein CARSPGTGDAANEKLFF.

This chain joins TRBV4-1 and TRBJ2-6; the D gene is possibly TRBD2 (5 bases). Deletions cut 2 bases from V and 6 bases from J, with 5 bases between. The CDR3 runs 13 residues. Germline V gives CDR1 MGHRA, CDR2 YSYEKL. CDR3 nucleotides: TGCGCCAGCAGCCAACGGGAGGCCAACGTCCTGACTTTC. Encoded protein: CASSQREANVLTF.

The rearrangement uses TRBV27 and TRBJ2-7; D possibly corresponds to TRBD1 (5 bases). The CDR3 contains 15 residues. Germline assignment: CDR1 MNHEY and CDR2 SMNVEV (reference sequence). Trimming removed 7 bases at V and 2 bases at J, with 18 bases between. CDR3 region: CASTKNSGLPYEQYV. The CDR3, as DNA: TGTGCCAGCACCAAGAATTCAGGGCTCCCCTACGAGCAGTACGTC.

The CDR3 DNA follows: TGTGCCAGTAGTCAAGGAGGCCTCGGGGAAAAACTGTTTTTT. Its protein product is CASSQGGLGEKLFF. The genes are TRBV19 and TRBJ1-4; D is ambiguous. V was pared by 5 bases and J by 8 bases, with 15 bases between. CDR1 is LNHDA and CDR2 is SQIVND in the germline V gene (reference sequence). This CDR3 is 14 amino acids long.

This CDR3 is CASSESRGPETQYF. DNA of the CDR3: TGTGCCAGCAGTGAATCGCGGGGCCCAGAGACCCAGTACTTC. The chain has TRBV25-1 and TRBJ2-5; D might be TRBD2 (6 bases). The germline V gene has CDR1 MGHDK and CDR2 SYGVNS. Trimming shortened V by 1 base and J by 4 bases, and 10 bases separated the two germline ends. This CDR3 is built from 14 residues.

The chain has TRBV4-1 and TRBJ1-3; maybe TRBD1 (5 bases). This CDR3 comprises 14 residues. V lost 4 bases and J lost 0, with 7 bases in between. Germline V gene data show CDR1 as MGHRA and CDR2 as YSYEKL. The CDR3 here is CASSRGVSGNTIYF. CDR3 in DNA: TGCGCCAGCAGCCGAGGGGTCTCTGGAAACACCATATATTTT.

The rearrangement links TRBV5-5 to TRBJ2-7; 9 nucleotides line up with TRBD2. With 0 bases clipped from V and 3 bases from J, the junction kept 7 bases outside the gene matches. CDR1 and CDR2 (germline): SGHKS, YYEKEE (reference sequence). The CDR3 totals 16 residues. CDR3 in amino acids: CASSLATAGGFYEQYV. CDR3 coding DNA: TGTGCCAGCAGCTTGGCCACAGCGGGGGGATTCTACGAGCAGTACGTC.

This clone was recorded a few times. The chain carries TRBV6-5 and TRBJ2-2; D is perhaps TRBD2 (5 bases). The CDR3 is 14 amino acids. With 7 bases removed from V and 5 bases from J, the gap between germline ends came to 14 bases. Germline assignment: CDR1 MNHEY and CDR2 SVGAGI. CDR3 sequence (DNA): TGTGCCAGCACCCCGAGACTAATTACCGGGGAGCTGTTTTTT. This codes for CASTPRLITGELFF.

The chain recombines TRBV27 with TRBJ2-5, with 8 bases identical to TRBD2. The CDR3 totals 15 residues. In germline, CDR1 is MNHEY, CDR2 SMNVEV (reference sequence). V lost 4 bases, J lost 7 bases, and 11 bases stayed unmatched. CDR3 region: CASSSIAGIRWTQYF. The CDR3 coding sequence is TGTGCCAGCAGTTCGATAGCGGGGATACGATGGACCCAGTACTTC.

In nucleotides, the CDR3 is TGTGCCAGCTCATCATACGGGGGAGGCACTGAAGCTTTCTTT. It codes for CASSSYGGGTEAFF. This rearrangement joins TRBV18 to TRBJ1-1, with D possibly matching TRBD1 (5 bases). The CDR3 covers 14 residues. The V gene's germline CDR1 is KGHSH and CDR2 LQKENI. Trimming took off 5 bases at V and 4 bases at J, with 14 bases between the two ends. Full variable domain (remainder filled in from reference TRBV18 and TRBJ1-1): NAGVMQNPRHLVRRRGQEARLRCSPMKGHSHVYWYRQLPEEGLKFMVYLQKENIIDESGMPKERFSAEFPKEGPSILRIQQVVRGDSAAYFCASSSYGGGTEAFFGQGTRLTVV.

This clone was picked up one time. V gene TRBV11-2 combines with J gene TRBJ2-1; D may be TRBD1 (5 bases). Germline V gene data show CDR1 as SGHAT and CDR2 as FQNNGV. Trimming took 6 bases from V and 5 from J, leaving 17 bases between them. This CDR3 has 15 residues. The CDR3 loop is CASRGRGVFDNEQFF. The CDR3 coding sequence is TGTGCCAGCAGGGGAAGGGGCGTTTTTGACAATGAGCAGTTCTTC.

This chain connects TRBV2 to TRBJ2-6; D uncertain. The length of the CDR3 is 15 residues. V lost 4 bases and J 0 bases, leaving 7 bases between the germline ends. The V gene's germline CDR1 is SNHLY and CDR2 FYNNEI. The CDR3 here is CASSAGRSGANVLTF. As DNA, the CDR3 is TGTGCCAGCAGTGCGGGTCGCTCTGGGGCCAACGTCCTGACTTTC.

This sequence joins TRBV2 and TRBJ1-6; D unresolved. This CDR3 is built from 13 residues. Trimming took 8 bases from V and 7 from J, leaving 12 bases between them. Germline CDR1 reads SNHLY; CDR2 reads FYNNEI. The CDR3 DNA sequence: TGTGCCAGCGCGAGGGAAACGAATTCACCCCTCCACTTT. It codes for CASARETNSPLHF.

This clone was recorded once. The chain carries TRBV5-1 and TRBJ2-2; 7 positions agree with TRBD1. CDR3 length: 18 residues. With V trimmed by 4 bases and J by 5 bases, 17 bases remained unmatched. From germline, CDR1 is SGHRS and CDR2 YFSETQ. This chain's CDR3 is CASSLSGQPDKRTGELFF. CDR3 sequence (DNA): TGCGCCAGCAGCCTTTCGGGACAGCCCGATAAGAGAACCGGGGAGCTGTTTTTT.

This clone was detected only once. This chain connects TRBV10-3 to TRBJ1-5; D is unclear. V was trimmed by 4 bases and J by 4 bases, leaving 8 bases between them. Germline V gene lookup returns CDR1 ENHRY and CDR2 SYGVKD. This CDR3 is 13 amino acids long. CDR3 bases: TGTGCCATCAGTGGGATTTCAAATCAGCCCCAGCATTTT. Translating it yields CAISGISNQPQHF.

This chain connects TRBV5-5 to TRBJ2-7; the match to TRBD1 covers 10 bases. With 0 bases clipped from V and 0 bases from J, the junction kept 6 bases outside the gene matches. Looked up from germline, CDR1 is SGHKS and CDR2 is YYEKEE (reference sequence). This CDR3 has 17 residues. CDR3 amino acids: CASSLGSGQGTSYEQYV. In DNA form, the CDR3 reads TGTGCCAGCAGCTTGGGGTCGGGACAGGGGACCTCCTACGAGCAGTACGTC.

This clone was seen once. The rearrangement joins TRBV9 to TRBJ1-4; 8 nucleotides align to TRBD1. The germline V gene encodes CDR1 SGDLS and CDR2 YYNGEE. V lost 4 bases and J lost 8; bases outside the gene matches: 13. The CDR3 totals 16 residues. For the CDR3, the DNA is TGTGCCAGCAGCATCGCAGCGACAGGGGAATTCGAAAAACTGTTTTTT. Amino acid sequence: CASSIAATGEFEKLFF.

The rearrangement joins TRBV27 to TRBJ1-2; D call uncertain. CDR1 and CDR2 from the germline V gene are MNHEY and SMNVEV (reference sequence). The CDR3 is made up of 15 amino acids. V was clipped by 0 bases and J by 4 bases, with 12 bases between them. The CDR3 here is CASSLSYISPYGYTF. In DNA form, the CDR3 reads TGTGCCAGCAGTTTATCGTACATCTCCCCCTATGGCTACACCTTC.

The chain couples TRBV7-8 to TRBJ2-5, with D unclear. Germline assignment: CDR1 SGHVS and CDR2 FQNEAQ. CDR3 length: 13 amino acids. Trimming pared 3 bases from V and 2 bases from J, leaving 7 bases between. CDR3 coding DNA: TGTGCCAGCAGCTTGTACAGTCAAGAGACCCAGTACTTC. Its protein product is CASSLYSQETQYF.

The rearrangement links TRBV6-4 to TRBJ1-6; 9 bases line up with TRBD1. CDR3 length: 14 amino acids. From germline, CDR1 is MRHNA and CDR2 SNTAGT. V was clipped by 6 bases and J by 7 bases; unmatched bases: 4. The CDR3 here is CASRTGGGNSPLHF. CDR3 nucleotide sequence: TGTGCCAGCAGGACAGGGGGTGGGAATTCACCCCTCCACTTT.

This clone was observed once. The V gene is TRBV4-2, the J gene TRBJ2-5; D might be TRBD2 (5 bases). This CDR3 has 16 residues. V lost 0 bases and J 2 bases, leaving 13 bases between the germline ends. CDR1 and CDR2 from the germline V gene are LGHNA and YNFKEQ. The CDR3 loop is CASSQDMGATQETQYF. The CDR3 DNA reads TGTGCCAGCAGCCAAGATATGGGAGCTACTCAAGAGACCCAGTACTTC.

The genes are TRBV5-6 and TRBJ2-1; TRBD2 matches 12 bases. CDR3 size: 17 residues. V dropped 2 bases and J dropped 9; count of bases not matched to a gene: 12. Per the germline V gene, CDR1 is SGHDT and CDR2 is YYEEEE. The CDR3 region is CASSFASGGALVGEQFF. For the CDR3, the DNA is TGTGCCAGCAGCTTTGCTAGCGGGGGGGCCTTGGTGGGTGAGCAGTTCTTC.